This T cell receptor (beta chain) was sequenced in a study of blood T cell repertoires in COVID-19. Study-wide background: Specimens from acute and convalescent COVID-19 originated in the United States, Italy and Spain.

Methods used by the authors: Cell counts per sample came from amplifying reference gene primers. Measured with immunoSEQ multiplex PCR; TCRdb has only the in-frame clones, and not every one. The DNA gave D and trimming, while V, J and clone size come from that table. The table includes around 250,000 clones, less than 85% detected once. The CDR3 consists of 13 residues. Deletions cut 10 bases from V and 1 base from J, with 14 bases between. From germline, CDR1 is MNHEY and CDR2 SVGAGI. The rearrangement links TRBV6-5 to TRBJ2-7; D unclear. This clonotype was obtained from a man in his sixties who had recovered from COVID-19. The sample taken for sequencing was peripheral blood. The CDR3: CATRLEPSYEQYF. CDR3 DNA: TGTGCCACCAGACTCGAACCGTCCTACGAGCAGTACTTC.